This entry lists 24 T cell receptor beta chains sequenced from one sample in a study of beta chain features in type 1 diabetes. The antigens for these receptors are not known. Study observations and caveats: Type 1 diabetes patients had moderately but significantly shorter TCRB CDR3s in all four CD4+ subsets.

Expressed TCRB transcripts were sequenced because the entire RNA isolate underwent reverse transcription. Some clones are missing from TCRdb's copy, which holds only in-frame ones; the method was immunoSEQ multiplex PCR. The sample holds 500,000 to 850,000 clones; around an eighth are singletons and the top ten take 0.035% to 0.045%. The sequencing input was naive CD4+ T cells from blood. Source of these receptors: a young man with type 1 diabetes.

This clone occurred a few times. This chain connects TRBV10-2 to TRBJ2-3; tentative D call: TRBD2 (5 bases). The CDR3 is 14 residues long. The V end was cut by 8 bases, the J end by 0 bases, with 12 bases between. Germline values: CDR1 WSHSY, CDR2 SAAADI. The CDR3 spells CASSRGLSTDTQYF. CDR3 DNA sequence: TGCGCCAGCTCAAGAGGGCTGAGCACAGATACGCAGTATTTT.

This chain uses TRBV7-9 with TRBJ1-2; 9 positions agree with TRBD1. Germline V lookup: CDR1 SEHNR, CDR2 FQNEAQ (reference sequence). The CDR3 is 16 residues long. V lost 1 base and J lost 2; bases outside the gene matches: 5. In nucleotides, the CDR3 is TGTGCCAGCAGCTTAGGGACAGGGGCCCCCAACTATGGCTACACCTTC. It yields the protein CASSLGTGAPNYGYTF. The whole variable domain, remainder taken from reference TRBV7-9 and TRBJ1-2, is DTGVSQNPRHKITKRGQNVTFRCDPISEHNRLYWYRQTLGQGPEFLTYFQNEAQLEKSRLLSDRFSAERPKGSFSTLEIQRTEQGDSAMYLCASSLGTGAPNYGYTFGSGTRLTVV.

This chain joins TRBV7-9 and TRBJ2-1; the match to TRBD2 covers 9 bases. The germline CDR1 and CDR2 sequences are SEHNR and FQNEAQ (reference sequence). J was trimmed by 5 bases and V by 3 bases; bases with no gene match: 8. The CDR3 extends over 16 amino acids. CDR3 sequence reads: CASSFFGSGGDNEQFF. The DNA of the CDR3 is TGTGCCAGCAGCTTTTTTGGTAGCGGGGGAGACAATGAGCAGTTCTTC.

This clone was recorded a few times. This chain uses TRBV30 with TRBJ1-1; a possible D gene is TRBD1 (6 bases). Germline loops: CDR1 GTSNPN, CDR2 SVGIG (reference sequence). The CDR3 totals 14 residues. The chain's CDR3 is CARQTGNMNTEAFF. The CDR3 nucleotides are TGTGCTAGGCAAACAGGGAACATGAACACTGAAGCTTTCTTT.

This clone was seen a handful of times. The V call is TRBV29-1, the J call TRBJ2-7; D is undetermined. V dropped 5 bases and J dropped 1 base, with 18 bases sitting between them. CDR1 is SQVTM and CDR2 is ANQGSEA in the germline V gene. The length of the CDR3 is 15 residues. In nucleotides, the CDR3 is TGCAGCGTTCTCCGAAGCCCAGGACCGTCCTACGAGCAGTACTTC. Amino acids: CSVLRSPGPSYEQYF.

The V and J genes are TRBV19 and TRBJ2-1, with a tentative D call TRBD1 (6 bases). Germline loops: CDR1 LNHDA, CDR2 SQIVND (reference sequence). Trimming took 6 bases from V and 5 from J, leaving 14 bases between them. This CDR3 has 14 amino acids. Written as DNA, the CDR3 is TGTGCCAGTAGGGAGCATGACAGGAACAATGAGCAGTTCTTC. Translation: CASREHDRNNEQFF.

This clone was observed a handful of times. The chain couples TRBV5-4 to TRBJ2-7; 9 bases are a match to TRBD1. Trimming removed 4 bases from V and 6 bases from J; junction bases left unmatched: 11. Germline CDR1 and CDR2: SGHNT and YYREEE (reference sequence). The CDR3 totals 15 residues. CDR3 sequence: CASSHPGTGYSEQYF. The DNA of the CDR3 is TGTGCCAGCAGCCACCCCGGGACAGGGTATAGCGAGCAGTACTTC.

This clone was found a few times. The rearrangement uses TRBV10-3 and TRBJ2-3, with 9 bases aligning to TRBD1. The germline gives CDR1 ENHRY, CDR2 SYGVKD. The ends lost 5 bases at V and 4 bases at J; junction bases unmatched: 10. This CDR3 has 16 residues. The CDR3 region has the DNA TGTGCCATCAGTAGGACCGGGACAGGGATCGCAGATACGCAGTATTTT. Translating gives CAISRTGTGIADTQYF.

The chain carries TRBV28 and TRBJ2-3; D might be TRBD2 (5 bases). V was pared by 4 bases and J by 0 bases, with 14 bases between. The CDR3 runs 16 residues. Germline V gene sequence: CDR1 MDHEN, CDR2 SYDVKM. The CDR3 loop is CASSSSGAVSTDTQYF. DNA of the CDR3: TGTGCCAGCAGTTCCTCTGGAGCGGTGAGCACAGATACGCAGTATTTT.

The V and J genes are TRBV29-1 and TRBJ2-7; 7 bases agree with TRBD1. The V gene end was trimmed by 6 bases and the J gene end by 2 bases; junction bases not matched to a gene: 7. Germline-derived CDR1 and CDR2 are SQVTM and ANQGSEA. The CDR3 is 13 amino acids. The DNA for the CDR3 is TGCAGCGTCTCGGGACAGTTAACCTACGAGCAGTACTTC. Amino acids: CSVSGQLTYEQYF.

The chain uses TRBV30 and TRBJ1-2; the D is unclear. V gave up 3 bases and J gave up 4 bases, with 12 bases separating them. The length of the CDR3 is 13 residues. Germline V CDR1 and CDR2: GTSNPN, SVGIG (reference sequence). The CDR3 loop reads CAWRLDGPYGYTF. The CDR3 DNA reads as TGTGCCTGGAGGCTGGACGGGCCCTATGGCTACACCTTC.

The table lists this clone with a few counts. The chain recombines TRBV9 with TRBJ1-2, with TRBD1 as a possible D gene (5 bases). The V gene lost 0 bases and the J gene lost 5 bases, with 8 bases spanning the gap. Germline CDR1 SGDLS, CDR2 YYNGEE. The CDR3 totals 13 residues. The CDR3 is CASSVAGQYGYTF. The CDR3 bases are TGTGCCAGCAGCGTAGCCGGACAATATGGCTACACCTTC. Full variable domain (outside the CDR3, taken from reference TRBV9 and TRBJ1-2): DSGVTQTPKHLITATGQRVTLRCSPRSGDLSVYWYQQSLDQGLQFLIQYYNGEERAKGNILERFSAQQFPDLHSELNLSSLELGDSALYFCASSVAGQYGYTFGSGTRLTVV.

The chain carries TRBV4-1 and TRBJ2-1; possibly TRBD1 for D (6 bases). The CDR3 is 16 amino acids. CDR1 MGHRA and CDR2 YSYEKL come from the germline V gene. V lost 3 bases and J 0 bases, leaving 12 bases between the germline ends. This CDR3 is CASSQGHSSSYNEQFF. The DNA for the CDR3 is TGCGCCAGCAGCCAGGGACATTCGAGCTCCTACAATGAGCAGTTCTTC.

In this sample, this clone turned up a few times. The V call is TRBV7-2, the J call TRBJ2-1; D perhaps matches TRBD2 (6 bases). The germline V gene has CDR1 SGHTA and CDR2 FQGNSA. Trimming pared 4 bases from V and 10 bases from J, leaving 11 bases between. CDR3 length equals 12 residues. The CDR3 loop is CASSSSSVEQFF. The CDR3 nucleotides are TGTGCCAGCAGCTCTTCTAGCGTGGAGCAGTTCTTC.

The chain carries TRBV20-1 and TRBJ2-7; D perhaps matches TRBD2 (5 bases). The V end was cut by 6 bases, the J end by 6 bases, with 9 bases between. Germline assignment: CDR1 DFQATT and CDR2 SNEGSKA (reference sequence). The CDR3 spans 10 residues. CDR3 bases: TGCAGTGCGGGGAGTATCGAGCAGTACTTC. This gives the protein CSAGSIEQYF.

The gene calls are TRBV29-1 and TRBJ1-3; D unclear. CDR1 SQVTM and CDR2 ANQGSEA come from the germline V gene. The V end was cut by 6 bases, the J end by 1 base, with 10 bases between. The CDR3 consists of 13 residues. DNA of the CDR3: TGCAGCGTGGGGTGGAGTTCTGGAAACACCATATATTTT. This codes for CSVGWSSGNTIYF. Together with reference TRBV29-1 and TRBJ1-3, the CDR3 gives the full variable domain: SAVISQKPSRDICQRGTSLTIQCQVDSQVTMMFWYRQQPGQSLTLIATANQGSEATYESGFVIDKFPISRPNLTFSTLTVSNMSPEDSSIYLCSVGWSSGNTIYFGEGSWLTVV.

This clone was counted only a few times. V and J are TRBV7-9 and TRBJ2-3; weak D call: TRBD2 (6 bases). This CDR3 spans 12 amino acids. CDR1 and CDR2 (germline): SEHNR, FQNEAQ (reference sequence). Trimming took off 7 bases at V and 5 bases at J, with 10 bases between the two ends. CDR3 sequence (DNA): TGTGCCAGCATCCCAGCGGGAGATACGCAGTATTTT. Its protein product is CASIPAGDTQYF.

Notes on this clone: Other DNA variants within this sample encode the same CDR3. The chain couples TRBV7-2 to TRBJ2-1; D perhaps matches TRBD2 (5 bases). Germline CDR1 SGHTA, CDR2 FQGNSA. The CDR3 length is 15 residues. V dropped 1 base and J dropped 1 base, with 8 bases sitting between them. As DNA, the CDR3 is TGTGCCAGCAGCTTAGGGCTAGCTTCCTACAATGAGCAGTTCTTC. It encodes CASSLGLASYNEQFF.

The V gene is TRBV30, the J gene TRBJ2-5, with D perhaps matching TRBD2 (5 bases). The assigned J gene may be wrong: the sequence end matches TRBJ2-7 better. The length of the CDR3 is 13 residues. Germline values: CDR1 GTSNPN, CDR2 SVGIG (reference sequence). In DNA, the CDR3 is TGTGCCTGGAGTGTAGCCGGGGTCTACGAGCAGTACTTC. It yields the protein CAWSVAGVYEQYF.

The CDR3 region has the DNA TGTGCCAGCAGTGAACTAGGGGTTTCCTCCTACAATGAGCAGTTCTTC. The encoded protein is CASSELGVSSYNEQFF. This chain joins TRBV25-1 and TRBJ2-1, with D possibly TRBD1 on 5 matching bases. CDR1 is MGHDK, CDR2 SYGVNS, per germline. The CDR3 runs to 16 residues. The germline V and J ends were trimmed by 2 bases and 0 bases, with 11 bases remaining between them.

This clone has more than one count but fewer than ten. The chain joins TRBV30 to TRBJ2-5; 10 bases map to TRBD1. V lost 3 bases and J lost 5; bases outside the gene matches: 9. CDR3 size: 15 residues. Germline CDR1 is GTSNPN and CDR2 is SVGIG (reference sequence). The DNA for the CDR3 is TGTGCCTGGAGCCTAGTGACAGGGGGCGGTGAGACCCAGTACTTC. It is translated as CAWSLVTGGGETQYF. The whole variable domain, remainder taken from reference TRBV30 and TRBJ2-5, is SQTIHQWPATLVQPVGSPLSLECTVEGTSNPNLYWYRQAAGRGLQLLFYSVGIGQISSEVPQNLSASRPQDRQFILSSKKLLLSDSGFYLCAWSLVTGGGETQYFGPGTRLLVL.

This clone was counted only a few times. J is TRBJ1-1 and V is TRBV5-4; D remains ambiguous. Germline assignment: CDR1 SGHNT and CDR2 YYREEE (reference sequence). The CDR3 is made up of 13 amino acids. V lost 4 bases and J 0 bases, leaving 7 bases between the germline ends. The CDR3 nucleotides read TGTGCCAGCAGCCCGGACCTGAACACTGAAGCTTTCTTT. Its translation is CASSPDLNTEAFF.

This clone has more than one count but fewer than ten. The V and J genes are TRBV29-1 and TRBJ1-4; possible D gene TRBD1, 6 bases. Trimming removed 6 bases from V and 6 bases from J, with 14 bases in between. The CDR3 loop spans 13 amino acids. Germline loops: CDR1 SQVTM, CDR2 ANQGSEA. DNA for the CDR3: TGCAGCGTGGCTCACGGGACACATGAAAAACTGTTTTTT. This encodes CSVAHGTHEKLFF.

V and J are TRBV28 and TRBJ1-2, with D possibly matching TRBD1 (5 bases). Germline assignment: CDR1 MDHEN and CDR2 SYDVKM. This CDR3 comprises 15 residues. Trimming removed 7 bases from V and 4 bases from J, with 19 bases in between. This chain's CDR3 is CASKPSGGEIYGYTF. The CDR3 nucleotides read TGTGCCAGCAAGCCTTCCGGGGGGGAAATCTATGGCTACACCTTC.